The 8 T cell receptor beta chains below were found in one sample sequenced in a study of T cell responses to AZD1222 COVID-19 vaccine. TCRdb keeps only in-frame clones here, not all; method: immunoSEQ multiplex PCR. Of approximately 110,000 clones in the sample, roughly nine tenths were seen once. The specimen was peripheral blood, collected 28 days after the second AZD1222 dose. The source is an adult who received the AZD1222 COVID-19 vaccine.

The chain couples TRBV28 to TRBJ1-1; the D is unclear. Germline CDR1 reads MDHEN; CDR2 reads SYDVKM. The CDR3 runs 12 residues. With 6 bases removed from V and 5 bases from J, the gap between germline ends came to 10 bases. Here the CDR3 DNA reads TGTGCCAGCAGAGGTATAAGGACTGAAGCTTTCTTT. Its protein is CASRGIRTEAFF.

The rearrangement links TRBV7-6 to TRBJ2-3; D call uncertain. The CDR3 has 15 amino acids. Germline V gives CDR1 SGHVS, CDR2 FNYEAQ. Trimming took 0 bases from V and 3 from J, leaving 10 bases between them. The CDR3 protein is CASSLAISSTDTQYF. The CDR3 DNA is TGTGCCAGCAGCTTAGCAATTTCATCTACAGATACGCAGTATTTT.

The chain links TRBV7-6 to TRBJ2-3, with 8 bases aligning to TRBD2. This CDR3 spans 16 amino acids. From germline, CDR1 is SGHVS and CDR2 FNYEAQ. V shed 0 bases, J shed 7 bases, and the junction held 9 bases outside the gene matches. Here the CDR3 reads CASSLAVIAGYHTQYF. The CDR3 DNA sequence: TGTGCCAGCAGCTTAGCGGTGATAGCGGGATACCATACGCAGTATTTT.

The chain employs TRBV30 and TRBJ2-1; 14 nucleotides match TRBD2. V gave up 2 bases and J gave up 7 bases; unmatched junction bases: 10. The CDR3 is 17 residues long. Per germline, CDR1 GTSNPN and CDR2 SVGIG (reference sequence). DNA of the CDR3: TGTGCCTGGAGTACGACTAGCGGGAGGGCCTGGGTTAATGAGCAGTTCTTC. It encodes CAWSTTSGRAWVNEQFF.

The V and J genes are TRBV27 and TRBJ1-4, with D perhaps matching TRBD1 (6 bases). Trimming removed 6 bases from V and 8 bases from J, with 19 bases in between. Germline V gene lookup returns CDR1 MNHEY and CDR2 SMNVEV (reference sequence). This CDR3 region has 15 residues. The CDR3 here is CASSSLGGLEEKLFF. CDR3 nucleotide sequence: TGTGCCAGCAGCTCCCTTGGGGGCTTAGAGGAAAAACTGTTTTTT.

The genes are TRBV11-3 and TRBJ2-3; the D is unclear. This CDR3 comprises 12 residues. Trimming shortened V by 5 bases and J by 1 base, and 4 bases separated the two germline ends. In germline, CDR1 is SGHNT, CDR2 YENEEA. The CDR3 reads CASSMGTDTQYF. The CDR3 DNA reads TGTGCCAGCAGCATGGGCACAGATACGCAGTATTTT. Together with reference TRBV11-3 and TRBJ2-3, the CDR3 gives the full variable domain: EAGVVQSPRYKIIEKKQPVAFWCNPISGHNTLYWYLQNLGQGPELLIRYENEEAVDDSQLPKDRFSAERLKGVDSTLKIQPAELGDSAVYLCASSMGTDTQYFGPGTRLTVL.

The V gene is TRBV30, the J gene TRBJ1-5; 10 positions agree with TRBD1. There are 15 residues in the CDR3. The V gene end was trimmed by 4 bases and the J gene end by 3 bases; junction bases not matched to a gene: 6. The V gene's germline CDR1 is GTSNPN and CDR2 SVGIG (reference sequence). The CDR3 sequence is CAWTTGQGINQPQHF. DNA for the CDR3: TGTGCCTGGACCACGGGACAGGGGATCAATCAGCCCCAGCATTTT.

The chain joins TRBV5-1 to TRBJ1-3; D ambiguous. Germline V CDR1 and CDR2: SGHRS, YFSETQ. Trimming took 1 base from V and 0 from J, leaving 8 bases between them. The CDR3 sequence is 15 residues long. The CDR3 bases are TGCGCCAGCAGCTTGTACAGTAACTCTGGAAACACCATATATTTT. As protein: CASSLYSNSGNTIYF. The full variable domain, with the rest looked up from reference TRBV5-1 and TRBJ1-3, is KAGVTQTPRYLIKTRGQQVTLSCSPISGHRSVSWYQQTPGQGLQFLFEYFSETQRNKGNFPGRFSGRQFSNSRSEMNVSTLELGDSALYLCASSLYSNSGNTIYFGEGSWLTVV.